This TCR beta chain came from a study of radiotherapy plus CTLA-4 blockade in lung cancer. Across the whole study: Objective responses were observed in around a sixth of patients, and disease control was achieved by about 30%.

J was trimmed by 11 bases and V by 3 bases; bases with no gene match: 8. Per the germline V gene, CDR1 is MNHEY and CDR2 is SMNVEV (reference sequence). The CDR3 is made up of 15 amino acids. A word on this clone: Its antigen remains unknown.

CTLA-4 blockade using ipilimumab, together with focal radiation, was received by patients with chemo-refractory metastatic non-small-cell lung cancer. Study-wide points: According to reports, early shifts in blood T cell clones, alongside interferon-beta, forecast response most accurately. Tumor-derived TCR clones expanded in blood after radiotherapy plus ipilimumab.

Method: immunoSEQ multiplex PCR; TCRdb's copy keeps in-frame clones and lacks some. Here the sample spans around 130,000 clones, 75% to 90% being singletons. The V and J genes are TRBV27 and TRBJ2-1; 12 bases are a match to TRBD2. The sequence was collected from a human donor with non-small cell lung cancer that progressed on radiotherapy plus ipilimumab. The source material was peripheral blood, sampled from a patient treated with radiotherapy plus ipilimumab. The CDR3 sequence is CASSFTASGREKQFF. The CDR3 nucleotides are TGTGCCAGCAGTTTCACGGCTAGCGGGAGGGAGAAGCAGTTCTTC.